The 4 T cell receptor beta chains given below trace back to one sample, sequenced in a study of blood T cell repertoires in COVID-19. Generated by immunoSEQ multiplex PCR, the TCRdb table keeps only in-frame clones and is missing some. The sample lists over 120,000 clones, about nine tenths seen once, with approximately 10% in the top ten. Material: PBMCs or T cells enriched from blood (not recorded which). All receptors derive from a man in his sixties who had recovered from COVID-19.

The V gene is TRBV7-9, the J gene TRBJ1-1; possibly TRBD1 for D (5 bases). The V end was cut by 5 bases, the J end by 4 bases, with 14 bases between. Germline loops: CDR1 SEHNR, CDR2 FQNEAQ (reference sequence). The CDR3 covers 14 residues. CDR3 region: CASSTRGESTEAFF. The CDR3 DNA reads as TGTGCCAGCAGCACCCGGGGGGAGTCCACTGAAGCTTTCTTT.

The gene calls are TRBV27 and TRBJ2-5; TRBD1 aligns across 7 bases. Germline CDR1 MNHEY, CDR2 SMNVEV (reference sequence). Trimming took 10 bases from V and 0 from J; bases not matched to a gene: 11. This CDR3 is built from 15 residues. The CDR3 DNA is TGTGCCACTAACCTCCGGGACAGAAACCAAGAGACCCAGTACTTC. Its protein product is CATNLRDRNQETQYF.

J is TRBJ1-4 and V is TRBV23-1, with 7 nucleotides matching TRBD1. TRBV23-1 is labeled an ORF, and its function is uncertain. Germline trimming cut 3 bases from V and 6 bases from J; bases unmatched to any gene: 16. The CDR3 sequence is 18 residues long. CDR3 sequence: CASSQQSDREGIDEKLFF. The CDR3 DNA sequence: TGCGCCAGCAGTCAGCAGAGCGACAGGGAAGGGATAGATGAAAAACTGTTTTTT.

Written as DNA, the CDR3 is TGTGCCAGCAGCTTGGACAGGGGGCAGCCCCTCCACTTT. Protein product: CASSLDRGQPLHF. The chain is built from TRBV5-4 and TRBJ1-6; 9 positions match TRBD1. CDR1 and CDR2 from the germline V gene are SGHNT and YYREEE (reference sequence). The CDR3 spans 13 residues. V lost 0 bases to trimming and J lost 13 bases; unmatched junction nucleotides: 2.